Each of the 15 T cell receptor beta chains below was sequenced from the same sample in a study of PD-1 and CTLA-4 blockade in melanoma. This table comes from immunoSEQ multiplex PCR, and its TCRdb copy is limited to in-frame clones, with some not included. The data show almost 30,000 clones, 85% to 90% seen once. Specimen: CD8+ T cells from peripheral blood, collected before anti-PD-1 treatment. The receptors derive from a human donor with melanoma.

The CDR3 region is CASSQVQGRGNTEAFF. The CDR3 nucleotides read TGTGCCAGCAGCCAAGTTCAGGGGCGGGGGAACACTGAAGCTTTCTTT. V gene TRBV3-1 (or the pseudogene TRBV3-2) combines with J gene TRBJ1-1, with D perhaps TRBD1 (6 bases). Germline V gives CDR1 LGHDT, CDR2 YNNKEL (reference sequence). Trimming removed 1 base from V and 1 base from J, with 13 bases in between. CDR3 length: 16 amino acids.

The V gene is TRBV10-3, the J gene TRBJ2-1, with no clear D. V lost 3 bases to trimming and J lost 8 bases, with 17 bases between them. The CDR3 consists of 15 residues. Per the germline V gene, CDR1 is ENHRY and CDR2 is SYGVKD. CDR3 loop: CAISEPREWIHEQFF. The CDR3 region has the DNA TGTGCCATCAGTGAACCTCGCGAATGGATCCATGAGCAGTTCTTC.

The CDR3 sequence is CASSHLTGADGYTF. The CDR3 nucleotides read TGTGCCAGCAGCCACCTAACAGGGGCCGATGGCTACACCTTC. This chain uses TRBV4-2 with TRBJ1-2; 7 bases map to TRBD1. The V and J ends lost 3 bases and 6 bases, in that order; junction bases with no gene match: 7. From germline, CDR1 is LGHNA and CDR2 YNFKEQ. The length of the CDR3 is 14 residues.

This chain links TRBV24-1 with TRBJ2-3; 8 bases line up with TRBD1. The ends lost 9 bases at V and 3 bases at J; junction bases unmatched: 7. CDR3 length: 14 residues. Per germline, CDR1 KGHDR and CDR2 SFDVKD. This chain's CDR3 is CATEAGGQTDTQYF. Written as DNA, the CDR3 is TGTGCCACCGAAGCAGGGGGCCAGACAGATACGCAGTATTTT.

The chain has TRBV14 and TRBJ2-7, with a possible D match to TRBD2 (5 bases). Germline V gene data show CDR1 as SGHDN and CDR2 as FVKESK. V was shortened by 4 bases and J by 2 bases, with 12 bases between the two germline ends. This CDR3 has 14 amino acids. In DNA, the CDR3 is TGTGCCAGCAGCCTTAGGGCAGCGGCCTACGAGCAGTACTTC. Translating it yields CASSLRAAAYEQYF.

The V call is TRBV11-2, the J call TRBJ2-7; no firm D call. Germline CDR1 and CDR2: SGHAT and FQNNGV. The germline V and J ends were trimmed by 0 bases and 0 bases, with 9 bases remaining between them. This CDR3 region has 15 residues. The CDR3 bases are TGTGCCAGCAGCTTAGAAGCTCCTACCTCCTACGAGCAGTACTTC. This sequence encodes CASSLEAPTSYEQYF.

CDR3 loop: CASSPRGYEQYF. The CDR3 bases are TGTGCCAGCAGCCCGCGCGGCTACGAGCAGTACTTC. This chain joins TRBV7-8 and TRBJ2-7; no clear D. The CDR3 is made up of 12 amino acids. V was cut by 5 bases and J by 3 bases, with 8 bases left in between. Germline assignment: CDR1 SGHVS and CDR2 FQNEAQ.

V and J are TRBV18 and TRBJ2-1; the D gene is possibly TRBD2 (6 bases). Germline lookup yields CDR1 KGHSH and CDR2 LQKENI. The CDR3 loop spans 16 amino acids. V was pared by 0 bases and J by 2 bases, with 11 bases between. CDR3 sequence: CASSPPAGRTYNEQFF. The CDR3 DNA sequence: TGTGCCAGCTCACCACCGGCGGGGAGGACCTACAATGAGCAGTTCTTC.

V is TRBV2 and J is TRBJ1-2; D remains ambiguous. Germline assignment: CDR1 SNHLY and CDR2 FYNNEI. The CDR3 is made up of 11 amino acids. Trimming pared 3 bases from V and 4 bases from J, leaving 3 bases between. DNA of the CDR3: TGTGCCAGCAGTGAGGGCTATGGCTACACCTTC. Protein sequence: CASSEGYGYTF. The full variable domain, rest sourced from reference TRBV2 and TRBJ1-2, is EPEVTQTPSHQVTQMGQEVILRCVPISNHLYFYWYRQILGQKVEFLVSFYNNEISEKSEIFDDQFSVERPDGSNFTLKIRSTKLEDSAMYFCASSEGYGYTFGSGTRLTVV.

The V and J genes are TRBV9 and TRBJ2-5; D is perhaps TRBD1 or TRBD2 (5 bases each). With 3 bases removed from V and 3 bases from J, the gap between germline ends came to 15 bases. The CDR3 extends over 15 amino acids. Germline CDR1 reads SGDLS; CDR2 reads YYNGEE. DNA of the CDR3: TGTGCCAGCAGCGCCTCGGGACGGCGGAAAGAGACCCAGTACTTC. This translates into CASSASGRRKETQYF.

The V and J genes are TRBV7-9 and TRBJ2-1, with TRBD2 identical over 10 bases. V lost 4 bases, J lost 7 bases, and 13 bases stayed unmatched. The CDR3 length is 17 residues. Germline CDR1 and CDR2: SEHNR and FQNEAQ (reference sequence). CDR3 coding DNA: TGTGCCAGCAGCTCCTTGGGGCTAGCGGGAGATGGGAATGAGCAGTTCTTC. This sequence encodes CASSSLGLAGDGNEQFF.

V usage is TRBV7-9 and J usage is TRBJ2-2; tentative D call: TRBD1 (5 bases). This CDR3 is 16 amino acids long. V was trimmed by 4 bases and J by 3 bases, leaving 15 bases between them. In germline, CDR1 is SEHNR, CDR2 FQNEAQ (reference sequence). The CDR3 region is CASSSTVNDDTGELFF. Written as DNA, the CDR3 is TGTGCCAGCAGCTCGACAGTAAATGATGACACCGGGGAGCTGTTTTTT. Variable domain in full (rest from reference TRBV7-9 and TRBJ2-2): DTGVSQNPRHKITKRGQNVTFRCDPISEHNRLYWYRQTLGQGPEFLTYFQNEAQLEKSRLLSDRFSAERPKGSFSTLEIQRTEQGDSAMYLCASSSTVNDDTGELFFGEGSRLTVL.

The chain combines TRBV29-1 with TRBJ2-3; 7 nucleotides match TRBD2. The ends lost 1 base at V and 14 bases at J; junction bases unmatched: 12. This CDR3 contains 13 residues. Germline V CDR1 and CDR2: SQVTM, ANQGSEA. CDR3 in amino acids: CSVEVGGKDFPYF. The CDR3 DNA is TGCAGCGTTGAAGTGGGGGGGAAAGATTTTCCGTATTTT.

The CDR3 bases are TGTGCCAGCAGGGGGGATAACTATGGCTACACCTTC. Protein: CASRGDNYGYTF. J is TRBJ1-2 and V is TRBV28; possible D gene TRBD1, 5 bases. Germline-derived CDR1 and CDR2 are MDHEN and SYDVKM. Trimming left V 6 bases short and J 1 base short, with 6 bases between. The CDR3 has 12 residues.

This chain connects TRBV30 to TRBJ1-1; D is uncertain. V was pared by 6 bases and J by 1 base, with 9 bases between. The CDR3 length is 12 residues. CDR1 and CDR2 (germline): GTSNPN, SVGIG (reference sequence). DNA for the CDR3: TGTGCCTGCTGTGGAAGGAACACTGAAGCTTTCTTT. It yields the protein CACCGRNTEAFF.